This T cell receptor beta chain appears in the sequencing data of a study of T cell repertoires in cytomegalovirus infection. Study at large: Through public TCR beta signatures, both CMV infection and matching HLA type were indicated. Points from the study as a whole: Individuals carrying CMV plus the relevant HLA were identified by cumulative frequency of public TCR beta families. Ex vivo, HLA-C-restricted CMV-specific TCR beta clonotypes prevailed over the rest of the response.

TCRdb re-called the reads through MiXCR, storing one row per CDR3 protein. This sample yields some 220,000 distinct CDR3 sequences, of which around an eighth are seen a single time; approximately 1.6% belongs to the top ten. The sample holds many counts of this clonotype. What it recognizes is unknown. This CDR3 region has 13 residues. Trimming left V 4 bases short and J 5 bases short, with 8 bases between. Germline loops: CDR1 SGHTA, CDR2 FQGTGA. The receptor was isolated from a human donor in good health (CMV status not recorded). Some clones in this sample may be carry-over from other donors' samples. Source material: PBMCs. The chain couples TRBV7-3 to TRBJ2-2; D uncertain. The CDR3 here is CASSSYTTGELFF. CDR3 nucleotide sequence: TGTGCCAGCAGCTCTTATACGACCGGGGAGCTGTTTTTT.